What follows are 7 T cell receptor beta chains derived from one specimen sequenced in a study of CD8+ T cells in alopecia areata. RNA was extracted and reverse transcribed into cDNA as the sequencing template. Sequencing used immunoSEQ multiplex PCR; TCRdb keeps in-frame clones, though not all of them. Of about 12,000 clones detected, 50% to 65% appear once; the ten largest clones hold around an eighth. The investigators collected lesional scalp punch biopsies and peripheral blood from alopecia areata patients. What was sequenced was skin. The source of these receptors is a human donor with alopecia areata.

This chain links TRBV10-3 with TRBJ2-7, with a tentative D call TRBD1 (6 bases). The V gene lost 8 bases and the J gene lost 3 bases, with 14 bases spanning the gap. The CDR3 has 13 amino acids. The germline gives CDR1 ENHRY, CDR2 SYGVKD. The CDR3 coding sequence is TGTGCCATCCGGCCCGGGGACATCTACGAGCAGTACTTC. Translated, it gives CAIRPGDIYEQYF.

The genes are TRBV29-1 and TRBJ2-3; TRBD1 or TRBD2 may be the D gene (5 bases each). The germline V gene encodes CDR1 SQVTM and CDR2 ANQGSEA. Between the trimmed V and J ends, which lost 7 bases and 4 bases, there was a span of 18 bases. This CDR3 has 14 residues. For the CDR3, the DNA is TGCAGCGCGAGGGCCCCGGGCAGGGCAGATACGCAGTATTTT. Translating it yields CSARAPGRADTQYF.

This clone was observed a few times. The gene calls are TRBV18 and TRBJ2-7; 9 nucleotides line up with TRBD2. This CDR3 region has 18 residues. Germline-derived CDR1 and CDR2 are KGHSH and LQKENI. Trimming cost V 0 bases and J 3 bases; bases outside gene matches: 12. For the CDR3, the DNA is TGTGCCAGCTCACCACCTCGGGTAGCGGGAGTTATTTTCTACGAGCAGTACTTC. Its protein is CASSPPRVAGVIFYEQYF.

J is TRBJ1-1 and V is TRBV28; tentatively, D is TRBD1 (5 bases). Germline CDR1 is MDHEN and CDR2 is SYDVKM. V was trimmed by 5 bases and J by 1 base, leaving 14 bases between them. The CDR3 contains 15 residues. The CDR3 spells CASSLPNGGNTEAFF. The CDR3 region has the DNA TGTGCCAGCAGTCTACCAAACGGGGGGAACACTGAAGCTTTCTTT.

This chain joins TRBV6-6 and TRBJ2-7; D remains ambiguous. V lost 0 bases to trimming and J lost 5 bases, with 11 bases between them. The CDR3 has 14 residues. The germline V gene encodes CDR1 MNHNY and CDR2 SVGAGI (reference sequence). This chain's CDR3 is CASSYSDSPDEQYF. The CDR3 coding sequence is TGTGCCAGCAGTTACTCTGATTCTCCCGACGAGCAGTACTTC.

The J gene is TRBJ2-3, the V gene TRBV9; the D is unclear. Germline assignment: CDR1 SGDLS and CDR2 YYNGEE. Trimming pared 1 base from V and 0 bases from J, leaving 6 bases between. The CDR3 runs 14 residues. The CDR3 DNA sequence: TGTGCCAGCAGCGTATATACTAGCACAGATACGCAGTATTTT. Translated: CASSVYTSTDTQYF.

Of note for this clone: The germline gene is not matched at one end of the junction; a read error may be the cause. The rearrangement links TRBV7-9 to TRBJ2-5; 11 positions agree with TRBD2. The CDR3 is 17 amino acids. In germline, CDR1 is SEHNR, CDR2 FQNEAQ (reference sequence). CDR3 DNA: TGCGCCAGCAGCCCCCCGGTGGGACTAGCGGACCAAGAGACCCAGTACTTC. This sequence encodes CASSPPVGLADQETQYF.